This T cell receptor beta chain was sequenced during a study of blood T cell repertoires in COVID-19. Study-wide background: Specimens from acute and convalescent COVID-19 originated in the United States, Italy and Spain. Nucleic acid was either cDNA or gDNA, and it came from T cells, B-cell-depleted T cells, or PBMCs.

CDR1 SGHVS and CDR2 FNYEAQ come from the germline V gene. Trimming removed 2 bases from V and 8 bases from J; junction bases left unmatched: 6. The CDR3 extends over 15 amino acids. Sequencing used immunoSEQ multiplex PCR; TCRdb keeps in-frame clones, though not all of them. Of tens of thousands of clones listed, 87% were seen once; the top ten hold about 4.5%. This clone was observed a few times. The source material was peripheral blood. The TCR originated in a man aged 55-75 years with acute or convalescent COVID-19. The gene calls are TRBV7-6 and TRBJ1-6; 7 bases are a match to TRBD1. This CDR3 is CASSLRQGQDSPLHF. CDR3 nucleotide sequence: TGTGCCAGCAGCTTACGACAGGGTCAAGATTCACCCCTCCACTTT.